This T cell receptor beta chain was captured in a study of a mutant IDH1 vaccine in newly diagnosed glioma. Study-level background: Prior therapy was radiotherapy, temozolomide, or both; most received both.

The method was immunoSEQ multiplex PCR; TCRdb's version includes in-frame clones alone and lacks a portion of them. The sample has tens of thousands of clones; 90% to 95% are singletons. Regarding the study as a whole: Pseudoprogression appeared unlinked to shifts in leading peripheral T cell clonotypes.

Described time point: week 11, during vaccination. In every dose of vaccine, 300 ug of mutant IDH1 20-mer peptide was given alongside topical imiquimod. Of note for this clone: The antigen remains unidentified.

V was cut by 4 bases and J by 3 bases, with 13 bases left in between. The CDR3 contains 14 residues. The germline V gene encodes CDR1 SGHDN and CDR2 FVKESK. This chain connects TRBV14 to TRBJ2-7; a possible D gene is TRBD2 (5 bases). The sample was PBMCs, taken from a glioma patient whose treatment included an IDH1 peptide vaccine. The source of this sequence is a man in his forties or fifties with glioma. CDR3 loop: CASSPRATHYEQYF. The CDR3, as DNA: TGTGCCAGCAGCCCGCGGGCCACTCACTACGAGCAGTACTTC.